The TCR beta chain described here comes from a study of shared clonotypes between healthy human individuals. Study details: Per donor, CD8 memory used one plate, CD8 naive used two, CD4 memory used three and CD4 naive used three. Study results and limitations: Unshared clonotypes carried lower generation probabilities than those common to all four donors. The authors expected sequencing depth to affect clonotype sharing among donors.

This clone appeared once. The antigen remains undetermined. The protocol was immunoSEQ multiplex PCR, while the TCRdb copy is restricted to in-frame clones and leaves out a portion. The repertoire holds just over 2,000,000 clones, with over 85% as singletons. Terminally differentiated effector memory CD45RA+ cells were excluded from the naive CD8 cells, which were CD45RO-negative and positively selected for CCR7. The TCR was taken from a man aged 18 to 30 in good health. Sequenced sample: naive CD8+ T cells sorted from blood.

The CDR3 DNA is TGTGCCAGCAGCTTAGCGGGGGTACGGACTGAAGCTTTCTTT. Translated: CASSLAGVRTEAFF. The chain recombines TRBV7-9 with TRBJ1-1; maybe TRBD1 (5 bases). Per germline, CDR1 SEHNR and CDR2 FQNEAQ (reference sequence). The CDR3 is made up of 14 amino acids. Trimming shortened V by 0 bases and J by 5 bases, and 10 bases separated the two germline ends.